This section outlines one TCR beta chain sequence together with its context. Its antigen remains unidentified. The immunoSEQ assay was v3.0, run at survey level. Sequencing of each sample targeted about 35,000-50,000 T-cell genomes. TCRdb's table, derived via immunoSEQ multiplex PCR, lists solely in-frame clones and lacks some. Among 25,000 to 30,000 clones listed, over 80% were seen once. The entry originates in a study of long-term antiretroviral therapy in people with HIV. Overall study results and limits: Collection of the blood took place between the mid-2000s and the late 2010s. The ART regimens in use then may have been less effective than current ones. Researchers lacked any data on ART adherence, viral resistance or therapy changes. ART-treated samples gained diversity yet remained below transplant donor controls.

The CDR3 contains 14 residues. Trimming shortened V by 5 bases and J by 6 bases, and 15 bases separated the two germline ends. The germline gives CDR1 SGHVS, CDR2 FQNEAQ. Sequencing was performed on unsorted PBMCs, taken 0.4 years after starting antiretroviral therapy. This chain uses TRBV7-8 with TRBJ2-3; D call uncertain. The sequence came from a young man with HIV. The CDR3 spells CASSPFLETDTQYF. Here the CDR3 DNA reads TGTGCCAGCAGCCCCTTCCTGGAGACCGATACGCAGTATTTT. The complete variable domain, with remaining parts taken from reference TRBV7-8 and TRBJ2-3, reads GAGVSQSPRYKVAKRGQDVALRCDPISGHVSLFWYQQALGQGPEFLTYFQNEAQLDKSGLPSDRFFAERPEGSVSTLKIQRTQQEDSAVYLCASSPFLETDTQYFGPGTRLTVL.